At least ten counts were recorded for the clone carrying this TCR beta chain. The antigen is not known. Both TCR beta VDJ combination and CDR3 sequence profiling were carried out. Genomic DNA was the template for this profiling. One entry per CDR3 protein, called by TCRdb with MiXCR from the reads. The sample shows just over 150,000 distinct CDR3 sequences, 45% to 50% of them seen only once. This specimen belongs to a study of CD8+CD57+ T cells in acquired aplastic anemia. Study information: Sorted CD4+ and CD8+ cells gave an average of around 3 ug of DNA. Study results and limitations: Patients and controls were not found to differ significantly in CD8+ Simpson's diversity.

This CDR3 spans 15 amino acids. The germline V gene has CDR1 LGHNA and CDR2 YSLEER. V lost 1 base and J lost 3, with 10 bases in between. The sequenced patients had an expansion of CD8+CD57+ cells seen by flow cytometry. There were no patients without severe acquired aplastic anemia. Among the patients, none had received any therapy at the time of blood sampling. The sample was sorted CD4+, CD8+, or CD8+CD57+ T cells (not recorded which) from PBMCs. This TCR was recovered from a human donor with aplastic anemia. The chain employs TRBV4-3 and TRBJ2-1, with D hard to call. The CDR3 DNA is TGCGCCAGCAGCCAAGTTTTGTCCAGCTACAATGAGCAGTTCTTC. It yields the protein CASSQVLSSYNEQFF.